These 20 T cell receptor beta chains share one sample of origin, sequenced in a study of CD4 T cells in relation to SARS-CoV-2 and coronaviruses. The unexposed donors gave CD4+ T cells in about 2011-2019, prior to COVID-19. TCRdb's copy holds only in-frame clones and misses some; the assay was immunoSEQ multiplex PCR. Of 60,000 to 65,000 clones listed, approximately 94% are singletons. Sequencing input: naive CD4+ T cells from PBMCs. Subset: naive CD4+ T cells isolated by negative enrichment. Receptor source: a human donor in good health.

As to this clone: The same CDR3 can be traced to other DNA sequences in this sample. The CDR3 protein is CASSFESGAYEQYF. CDR3 DNA: TGTGCCAGCAGTTTTGAAAGTGGGGCCTACGAGCAGTACTTC. The J gene is TRBJ2-7, the V gene TRBV27, with D unresolved. The CDR3 is 14 residues long. Per the germline V gene, CDR1 is MNHEY and CDR2 is SMNVEV (reference sequence). V shed 3 bases and J shed 2 bases, with 11 bases lying between them.

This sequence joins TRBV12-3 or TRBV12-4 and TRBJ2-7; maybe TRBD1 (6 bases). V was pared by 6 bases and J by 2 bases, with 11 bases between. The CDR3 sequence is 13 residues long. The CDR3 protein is CASRGDKPYEQYF. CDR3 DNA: TGTGCCAGCAGGGGGGACAAGCCCTACGAGCAGTACTTC.

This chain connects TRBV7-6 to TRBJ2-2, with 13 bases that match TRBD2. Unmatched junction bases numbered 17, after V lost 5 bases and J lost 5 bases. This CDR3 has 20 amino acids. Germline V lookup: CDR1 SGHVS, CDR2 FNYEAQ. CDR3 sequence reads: CASSARVTGLAGVGTGELFF. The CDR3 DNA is TGTGCCAGCAGCGCCAGGGTCACCGGACTAGCGGGAGTAGGGACCGGGGAGCTGTTTTTT.

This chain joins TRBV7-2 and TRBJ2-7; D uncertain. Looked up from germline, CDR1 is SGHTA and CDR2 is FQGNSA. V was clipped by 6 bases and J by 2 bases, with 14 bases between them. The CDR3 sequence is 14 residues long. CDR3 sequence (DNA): TGTGCCAGCAGTCCCCCTACGGGTCCCTACGAGCAGTACTTC. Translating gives CASSPPTGPYEQYF.

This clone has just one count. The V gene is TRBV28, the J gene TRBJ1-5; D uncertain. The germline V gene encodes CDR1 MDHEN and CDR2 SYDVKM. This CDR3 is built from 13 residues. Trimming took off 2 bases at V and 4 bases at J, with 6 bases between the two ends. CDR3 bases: TGTGCCAGCAGTTTACGTATTAATCAGCCCCAGCATTTT. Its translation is CASSLRINQPQHF.

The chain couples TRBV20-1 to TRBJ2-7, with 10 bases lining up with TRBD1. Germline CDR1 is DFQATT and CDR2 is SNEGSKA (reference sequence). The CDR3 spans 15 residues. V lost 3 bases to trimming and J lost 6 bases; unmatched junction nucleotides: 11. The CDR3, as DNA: TGCAGTGCTAGTGAGGGCGACAGGGGGCGGTTCGAGCAGTACTTC. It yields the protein CSASEGDRGRFEQYF.

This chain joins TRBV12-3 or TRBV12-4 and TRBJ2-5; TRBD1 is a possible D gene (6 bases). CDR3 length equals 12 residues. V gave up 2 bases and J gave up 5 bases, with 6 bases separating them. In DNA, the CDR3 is TGTGCCAGCAGTTTACAGGGGGAGACCCAGTACTTC. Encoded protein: CASSLQGETQYF.

The CDR3 DNA is TGTGCCAGCAGCCAGGGACCTTCTCTGGCTTTCTTT. This sequence encodes CASSQGPSLAFF. This chain links TRBV3-1 (or the pseudogene TRBV3-2) with TRBJ1-1, with a tentative D call TRBD1 (5 bases). CDR1 and CDR2 (germline): LGHDT, YNNKEL (reference sequence). The CDR3 consists of 12 residues. The V end was cut by 3 bases, the J end by 11 bases, with 13 bases between.

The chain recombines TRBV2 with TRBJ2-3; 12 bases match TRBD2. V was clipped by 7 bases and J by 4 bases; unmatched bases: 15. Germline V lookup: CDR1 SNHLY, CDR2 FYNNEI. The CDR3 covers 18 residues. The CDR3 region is CASNTGLAGFGGSDTQYF. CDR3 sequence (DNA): TGTGCCAGCAACACGGGACTAGCGGGTTTTGGCGGCTCAGATACGCAGTATTTT.

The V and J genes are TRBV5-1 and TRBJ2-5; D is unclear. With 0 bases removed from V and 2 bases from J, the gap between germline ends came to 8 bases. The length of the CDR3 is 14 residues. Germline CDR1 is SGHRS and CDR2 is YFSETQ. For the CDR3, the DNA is TGCGCCAGCAGCTTGGAAACCACACAAGAGACCCAGTACTTC. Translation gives CASSLETTQETQYF.

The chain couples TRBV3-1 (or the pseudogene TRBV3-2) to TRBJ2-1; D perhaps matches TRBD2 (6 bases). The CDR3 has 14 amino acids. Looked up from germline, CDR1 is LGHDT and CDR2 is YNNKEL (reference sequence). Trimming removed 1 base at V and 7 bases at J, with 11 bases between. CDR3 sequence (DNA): TGTGCCAGCAGCCAAGTCGAGGGGAGGAATGAGCAGTTCTTC. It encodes CASSQVEGRNEQFF.

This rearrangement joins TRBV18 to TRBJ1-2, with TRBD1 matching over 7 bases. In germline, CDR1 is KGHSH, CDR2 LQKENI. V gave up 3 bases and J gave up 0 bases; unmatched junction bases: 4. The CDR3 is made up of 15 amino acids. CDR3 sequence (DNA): TGTGCCAGCTCACCTTTGGACAGGACTAACTATGGCTACACCTTC. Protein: CASSPLDRTNYGYTF.

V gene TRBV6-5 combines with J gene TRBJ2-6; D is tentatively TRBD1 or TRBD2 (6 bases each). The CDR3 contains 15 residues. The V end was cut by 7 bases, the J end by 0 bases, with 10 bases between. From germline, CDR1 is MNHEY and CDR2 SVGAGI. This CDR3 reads CASIGGLSGANVLTF. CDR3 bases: TGTGCCAGCATAGGGGGACTCTCTGGGGCCAACGTCCTGACTTTC.

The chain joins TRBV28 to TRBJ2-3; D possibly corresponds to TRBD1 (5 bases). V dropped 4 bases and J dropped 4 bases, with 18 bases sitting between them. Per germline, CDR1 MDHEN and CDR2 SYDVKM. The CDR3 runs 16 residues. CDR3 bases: TGTGCCAGCAGTTCTCCTGGACACCCGAGCGCAGATACGCAGTATTTT. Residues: CASSSPGHPSADTQYF.

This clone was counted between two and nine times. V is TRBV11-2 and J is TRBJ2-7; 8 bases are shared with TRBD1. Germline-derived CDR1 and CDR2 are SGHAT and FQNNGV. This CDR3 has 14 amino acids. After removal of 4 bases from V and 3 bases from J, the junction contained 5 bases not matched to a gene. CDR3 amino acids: CASSSGQGRYEQYF. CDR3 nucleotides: TGTGCCAGCAGCTCCGGACAGGGTCGCTACGAGCAGTACTTC.

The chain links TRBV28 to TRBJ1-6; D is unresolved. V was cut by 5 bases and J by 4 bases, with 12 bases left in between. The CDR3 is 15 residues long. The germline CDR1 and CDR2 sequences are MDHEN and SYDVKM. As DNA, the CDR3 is TGTGCCAGCAGTACACAGACTGAATATAATTCACCCCTCCACTTT. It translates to CASSTQTEYNSPLHF. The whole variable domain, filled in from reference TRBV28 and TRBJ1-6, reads DVKVTQSSRYLVKRTGEKVFLECVQDMDHENMFWYRQDPGLGLRLIYFSYDVKMKEKGDIPEGYSVSREKKERFSLILESASTNQTSMYLCASSTQTEYNSPLHFGNGTRLTVT.

Written as DNA, the CDR3 is TGTGCCATCAGTAGCTCCTACAATGAGCAGTTCTTC. Amino acid sequence: CAISSSYNEQFF. The rearrangement links TRBV10-3 to TRBJ2-1; D unresolved. Trimming removed 5 bases from V and 0 bases from J, with 2 bases in between. The CDR3 loop spans 12 amino acids. Germline CDR1 is ENHRY and CDR2 is SYGVKD.

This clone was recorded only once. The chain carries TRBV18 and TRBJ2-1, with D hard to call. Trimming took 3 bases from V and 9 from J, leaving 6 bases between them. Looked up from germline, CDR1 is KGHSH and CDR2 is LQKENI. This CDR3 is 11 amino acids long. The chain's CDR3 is CASSPLSEQFF. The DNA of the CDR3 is TGTGCCAGCTCACCCCTTTCTGAGCAGTTCTTC.

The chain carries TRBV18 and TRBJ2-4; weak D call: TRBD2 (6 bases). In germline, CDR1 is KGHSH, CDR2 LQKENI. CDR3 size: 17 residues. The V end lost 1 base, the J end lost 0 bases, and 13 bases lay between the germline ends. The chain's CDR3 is CASSPRSRREAKNIQYF. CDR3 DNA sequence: TGTGCCAGCTCACCACGCTCCCGGAGGGAAGCCAAAAACATTCAGTACTTC.

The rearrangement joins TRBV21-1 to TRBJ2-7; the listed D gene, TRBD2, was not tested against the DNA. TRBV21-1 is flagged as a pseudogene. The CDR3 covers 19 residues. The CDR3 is CASSRKNPGLADPSYEQYF. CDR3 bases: TGTGCCAGCAGCAGGAAAAATCCGGGACTAGCGGACCCATCCTACGAGCAGTACTTC.